Listed here are 28 T cell receptor beta chains from one sample, sequenced in a study of blood T cell repertoires in COVID-19. Method: immunoSEQ multiplex PCR; TCRdb's copy keeps in-frame clones and lacks some. The sample has a few hundred thousand clones; roughly 87% are singletons. Material for sequencing was peripheral blood. These receptors were obtained from a woman aged 40 to 50 who had recovered from COVID-19.

The chain recombines TRBV11-2 with TRBJ1-1; D is undetermined. In germline, CDR1 is SGHAT, CDR2 FQNNGV. CDR3 length: 14 residues. V gave up 1 base and J gave up 1 base, with 7 bases separating them. CDR3 amino acids: CASSLVQANTEAFF. DNA for the CDR3: TGTGCCAGCAGCTTAGTGCAGGCGAACACTGAAGCTTTCTTT.

The chain carries TRBV5-5 and TRBJ1-1; possible D gene TRBD1, 6 bases. The V and J ends lost 3 bases and 11 bases respectively, with 17 bases between them. The V gene's germline CDR1 is SGHKS and CDR2 YYEKEE (reference sequence). This CDR3 region has 13 residues. The CDR3 DNA sequence: TGTGCCAGCAGCTCCGGGACACTTAATGCGGCTTTCTTT. This encodes CASSSGTLNAAFF. The full variable domain, with the rest looked up from reference TRBV5-5 and TRBJ1-1, is DAGVTQSPTHLIKTRGQQVTLRCSPISGHKSVSWYQQVLGQGPQFIFQYYEKEERGRGNFPDRFSARQFPNYSSELNVNALLLGDSALYLCASSSGTLNAAFFGQGTRLTVV.

The chain joins TRBV21-1 to TRBJ2-7; the table's D call of TRBD2 was not tested on the DNA. TRBV21-1 is annotated as a pseudogene. This CDR3 has 14 amino acids. Written as DNA, the CDR3 is TGTGCCAGCAGCATCATCTTGCGGCCGCACGAGCAGTACGTC. Amino acid sequence: CASSIILRPHEQYV.

The chain recombines TRBV5-1 with TRBJ2-2, with 8 bases that match TRBD2. This CDR3 has 17 residues. Per germline, CDR1 SGHRS and CDR2 YFSETQ. V trimming: 1 base; J trimming: 5 bases; junction bases outside the gene matches: 10. CDR3 in DNA: TGCGCCAGCAGCTTGACTACGGGGGGGACGAGTACCGGGGAGCTGTTTTTT. It specifies CASSLTTGGTSTGELFF.

V and J are TRBV5-1 and TRBJ2-7, with a weak D call TRBD2 (5 bases). The CDR3 is 14 residues long. Germline CDR1 SGHRS, CDR2 YFSETQ. V was clipped by 4 bases and J by 1 base, with 12 bases between them. The CDR3 sequence: CASSITSGSYEQYF. CDR3 in DNA: TGCGCCAGCAGCATAACCAGCGGTTCCTACGAGCAGTACTTC. The variable domain in full, with the rest retrieved from reference TRBV5-1 and TRBJ2-7, is KAGVTQTPRYLIKTRGQQVTLSCSPISGHRSVSWYQQTPGQGLQFLFEYFSETQRNKGNFPGRFSGRQFSNSRSEMNVSTLELGDSALYLCASSITSGSYEQYFGPGTRLTVT.

V is TRBV18 and J is TRBJ1-2; perhaps TRBD1 as D (5 bases). V was shortened by 4 bases and J by 0 bases, with 9 bases between the two germline ends. Germline V gene data show CDR1 as KGHSH and CDR2 as LQKENI. The CDR3 consists of 14 residues. CDR3 coding DNA: TGTGCCAGCTCACGAGGACAAACTAACTATGGCTACACCTTC. Translating it yields CASSRGQTNYGYTF. Full variable domain (rest looked up from reference TRBV18 and TRBJ1-2): NAGVMQNPRHLVRRRGQEARLRCSPMKGHSHVYWYRQLPEEGLKFMVYLQKENIIDESGMPKERFSAEFPKEGPSILRIQQVVRGDSAAYFCASSRGQTNYGYTFGSGTRLTVV.

The gene calls are TRBV19 and TRBJ1-5, with TRBD1 identical over 10 bases. The V gene's germline CDR1 is LNHDA and CDR2 SQIVND (reference sequence). After removal of 10 bases from V and 4 bases from J, the junction contained 7 bases not matched to a gene. The CDR3 is made up of 14 amino acids. The CDR3 sequence is CATKDRGRNQPQHF. The DNA for the CDR3 is TGTGCCACCAAGGACAGGGGGAGGAATCAGCCCCAGCATTTT.

The V and J genes are TRBV11-1 and TRBJ2-2; a weak D match, TRBD1 (5 bases). The CDR3 loop spans 14 amino acids. Germline V lookup: CDR1 SGHAT, CDR2 FQDESV (reference sequence). Trimming removed 6 bases at V and 1 base at J, with 9 bases between. CDR3 DNA sequence: TGTGCCAGCAGTATCGGACAGAACACCGGGGAGCTGTTTTTT. Its translation: CASSIGQNTGELFF.

The CDR3 DNA reads as TGTGCCAGCAGCCCCAGGACAGGGGTGAACACTGAAGCTTTCTTT. It encodes CASSPRTGVNTEAFF. V and J are TRBV5-4 and TRBJ1-1; 9 nucleotides line up with TRBD1. Germline-derived CDR1 and CDR2 are SGHNT and YYREEE (reference sequence). CDR3 length: 15 amino acids. Trimming cost V 4 bases and J 0 bases; bases outside gene matches: 4.

The chain combines TRBV18 with TRBJ2-5, with D maybe TRBD1 (6 bases). The CDR3 has 14 residues. Trimming stripped 3 bases from V and 3 bases from J, with 11 bases between. CDR1 is KGHSH and CDR2 is LQKENI in the germline V gene. In DNA, the CDR3 is TGTGCCAGCTCACCCGTGACAGGAAAAGAGACCCAGTACTTC. Protein product: CASSPVTGKETQYF.

The V and J genes are TRBV19 and TRBJ2-7, with D possibly matching TRBD2 (6 bases). The CDR3 has 14 amino acids. V lost 5 bases, J lost 7 bases, and 18 bases lay in between. In germline, CDR1 is LNHDA, CDR2 SQIVND (reference sequence). The CDR3 reads CASSSRGPGGEQYV. Here the CDR3 DNA reads TGTGCCAGTAGTTCAAGGGGACCTGGAGGGGAGCAGTACGTC.

The chain is built from TRBV2 and TRBJ1-5, with 7 bases identical to TRBD1. Trimming took 2 bases from V and 0 from J; bases not matched to a gene: 7. Germline V CDR1 and CDR2: SNHLY, FYNNEI. The CDR3 sequence is 17 residues long. CDR3: CASSERRQGGSNQPQHF. CDR3 coding DNA: TGTGCCAGCAGTGAAAGGAGGCAGGGGGGTAGCAATCAGCCCCAGCATTTT. The whole variable domain, filled in from reference TRBV2 and TRBJ1-5, reads EPEVTQTPSHQVTQMGQEVILRCVPISNHLYFYWYRQILGQKVEFLVSFYNNEISEKSEIFDDQFSVERPDGSNFTLKIRSTKLEDSAMYFCASSERRQGGSNQPQHFGDGTRLSIL.

The chain couples TRBV2 to TRBJ2-7, with 8 bases aligning to TRBD2. This CDR3 contains 14 residues. Germline assignment: CDR1 SNHLY and CDR2 FYNNEI. V lost 0 bases and J lost 9; bases outside the gene matches: 7. The CDR3 bases are TGTGCCAGCAGTGAAGCGTGGACTAGCTCGGTGCAGTACGTC. This encodes CASSEAWTSSVQYV.

Here the CDR3 reads CASSSGRAHDTQYF. In DNA, the CDR3 is TGTGCCAGTAGTAGCGGGAGGGCCCATGATACGCAGTATTTT. The chain combines TRBV19 with TRBJ2-3; 9 nucleotides line up with TRBD2. CDR1 and CDR2 from the germline V gene are LNHDA and SQIVND (reference sequence). V dropped 4 bases and J dropped 6; count of bases not matched to a gene: 5. This CDR3 comprises 14 residues.

The genes are TRBV2 and TRBJ2-1, with 9 bases that match TRBD2. This CDR3 region has 18 residues. V lost 7 bases to trimming and J lost 5 bases; unmatched junction nucleotides: 18. Germline V CDR1 and CDR2: SNHLY, FYNNEI. The CDR3 sequence: CASKPRAGGGGKNNEQFF. The CDR3 bases are TGTGCCAGCAAACCCCGAGCAGGCGGGGGGGGAAAAAACAATGAGCAGTTCTTC.

The genes are TRBV15 and TRBJ2-3; maybe TRBD2 (6 bases). The germline V gene has CDR1 LNHNV and CDR2 YYDKDF (reference sequence). Trimming left V 3 bases short and J 5 bases short, with 15 bases between. The CDR3 contains 15 residues. The CDR3 DNA reads as TGTGCCACCAGCAGGGGGAGAGGGGAGGAAGATACGCAGTATTTT. It encodes CATSRGRGEEDTQYF.

The V and J genes are TRBV3-1 (or the pseudogene TRBV3-2) and TRBJ1-4, with a weak D call TRBD1 (5 bases). Trimming stripped 4 bases from V and 6 bases from J, with 15 bases between. CDR3 length equals 15 residues. Germline CDR1 reads LGHDT; CDR2 reads YNNKEL (reference sequence). The CDR3 here is CASSPLGADYEKLFF. The CDR3 coding sequence is TGTGCCAGCAGCCCCCTTGGGGCGGATTATGAAAAACTGTTTTTT.

The chain links TRBV5-1 to TRBJ2-5, with D unclear. V was clipped by 0 bases and J by 7 bases, with 7 bases between them. Germline V CDR1 and CDR2: SGHRS, YFSETQ. CDR3 size: 12 residues. The CDR3 loop reads CASSLDYVTQYF. CDR3 in DNA: TGCGCCAGCAGCTTGGACTACGTGACCCAGTACTTC.

The gene calls are TRBV6-1 and TRBJ2-1; TRBD2 aligns across 10 bases. The CDR3 has 15 residues. Unmatched junction bases numbered 0, after V lost 0 bases and J lost 4 bases. Germline lookup yields CDR1 MNHNS and CDR2 SASEGT. CDR3 in DNA: TGTGCCAGCAGTGAAGCAGCGGGAGGGTACAATGAGCAGTTCTTC. It translates to CASSEAAGGYNEQFF.

This clone was seen only once. The chain employs TRBV5-4 and TRBJ2-7; TRBD1 might be the D (6 bases). The CDR3 covers 14 residues. Per germline, CDR1 SGHNT and CDR2 YYREEE (reference sequence). V dropped 5 bases and J dropped 2 bases, with 14 bases sitting between them. CDR3 loop: CASRLIGQTYEQYF. CDR3 sequence (DNA): TGTGCCAGCAGACTAATTGGACAGACCTACGAGCAGTACTTC.

V and J are TRBV4-3 and TRBJ2-1; D possibly corresponds to TRBD1 (5 bases). The CDR3 extends over 15 amino acids. From germline, CDR1 is LGHNA and CDR2 YSLEER. Trimming shortened V by 0 bases and J by 5 bases, and 11 bases separated the two germline ends. The CDR3 sequence: CASSQEGRRNNEQFF. The CDR3 nucleotides are TGCGCCAGCAGCCAAGAGGGGCGCAGAAACAATGAGCAGTTCTTC.

The V call is TRBV18, the J call TRBJ2-1; D is unclear. Trimming removed 8 bases from V and 3 bases from J, with 23 bases in between. CDR3 length: 17 residues. Per germline, CDR1 KGHSH and CDR2 LQKENI. The CDR3 DNA reads as TGTGCCAGCCTAACGGAGAAAAAGGAGAGTAACTACAATGAGCAGTTCTTC. The encoded protein is CASLTEKKESNYNEQFF.

The rearrangement uses TRBV5-4 and TRBJ2-5, with D hard to call. Between the trimmed V and J ends, which lost 1 base and 4 bases, there was a span of 8 bases. Germline CDR1 is SGHNT and CDR2 is YYREEE (reference sequence). The CDR3 sequence is 13 residues long. Here the CDR3 DNA reads TGTGCCAGCAGCTTGAACATTGGAGAGACCCAGTACTTC. Translating it yields CASSLNIGETQYF.

The rearrangement joins TRBV3-1 (or the pseudogene TRBV3-2) to TRBJ2-3, with 11 nucleotides matching TRBD2. This CDR3 comprises 15 residues. V dropped 4 bases and J dropped 2; count of bases not matched to a gene: 2. Germline-derived CDR1 and CDR2 are LGHDT and YNNKEL (reference sequence). The CDR3 is CASSPSGGITDTQYF. In DNA, the CDR3 is TGTGCCAGCAGCCCTAGCGGGGGGATCACAGATACGCAGTATTTT.

This clone came up a few times. This chain uses TRBV7-9 with TRBJ1-2; 8 nucleotides match TRBD1. Germline V gives CDR1 SEHNR, CDR2 FQNEAQ (reference sequence). Unmatched junction bases numbered 8, after V lost 5 bases and J lost 6 bases. The CDR3 has 14 residues. Written as DNA, the CDR3 is TGTGCCAGCAGCCCGACAGGGGCTCCTAATGGCTACACCTTC. Residues: CASSPTGAPNGYTF.

The chain uses TRBV27 and TRBJ1-4; possibly TRBD1 for D (6 bases). Deletions cut 6 bases from V and 4 bases from J, with 12 bases between. Germline lookup yields CDR1 MNHEY and CDR2 SMNVEV (reference sequence). The CDR3 extends over 14 amino acids. CDR3 sequence: CASSRGHLNEKLFF. The CDR3 DNA sequence: TGTGCCAGCAGCCGGGGACACCTTAATGAAAAACTGTTTTTT.

This chain links TRBV20-1 with TRBJ2-5, with TRBD1 identical over 8 bases. J was trimmed by 5 bases and V by 5 bases; bases with no gene match: 1. The CDR3 consists of 11 residues. The germline CDR1 and CDR2 sequences are DFQATT and SNEGSKA (reference sequence). The CDR3: CSAHRGETQYF. The CDR3, as DNA: TGCAGTGCTCACAGGGGGGAGACCCAGTACTTC.

This sequence joins TRBV7-3 and TRBJ2-3, with 8 bases that match TRBD2. With V trimmed by 4 bases and J by 4 bases, 4 bases remained unmatched. The CDR3 sequence is 14 residues long. Germline CDR1 SGHTA, CDR2 FQGTGA. CDR3 bases: TGTGCCAGCAGCTCTGCGGGGGGCGCAGATACGCAGTATTTT. This translates into CASSSAGGADTQYF. Supplemented by reference TRBV7-3 and TRBJ2-3, the full variable domain reads GAGVSQTPSNKVTEKGKYVELRCDPISGHTALYWYRQSLGQGPEFLIYFQGTGAADDSGLPNDRFFAVRPEGSVSTLKIQRTERGDSAVYLCASSSAGGADTQYFGPGTRLTVL.